The T cell receptor (beta chain) under discussion was sequenced for a study of blood T cell repertoires in COVID-19. Study-level information: Samples representing acute and convalescent COVID-19 were sourced from the United States, Italy and Spain.

Authors' analysis steps: By means of reference gene primer amplification, nucleated cell counts were estimated. Clones were read by immunoSEQ multiplex PCR, and TCRdb kept only the in-frame ones, dropping some. V and J calls and clone size are those listed in that table; D and trimming were worked out from the DNA. The sample lists a few hundred thousand clones, roughly 81% occurring once. The specimen was peripheral blood. The source of this sequence is a man aged 40-50 years with acute or convalescent COVID-19.

Here the CDR3 reads CASSILDRQLNEQFF. CDR3 DNA: TGTGCCAGTAGTATTTTGGACAGGCAGCTAAATGAGCAGTTCTTC. This chain connects TRBV19 to TRBJ2-1; 7 bases align to TRBD1. CDR3 length: 15 residues. V lost 3 bases, J lost 7 bases, and 9 bases stayed unmatched. The germline CDR1 and CDR2 sequences are LNHDA and SQIVND (reference sequence).